This T cell receptor (beta chain) was sequenced in a study of cytomegalovirus exposure and HLA in healthy donors. Comment on this clone: Its target is not known.

Study-level findings and limits: At a 0.05 false discovery rate, a later analysis found 16,951 TCR beta sequences to be associated with HLA alleles. Cytomegalovirus-associated status was assigned to fewer than 200 TCR beta chains. It was reported in a later analysis that an Asian-associated ancestry cluster showed fewer N-insertions than the approximately 690-donor mean.

The donors (healthy individuals) were bone marrow donors. Trimming shortened V by 0 bases and J by 9 bases, and 11 bases separated the two germline ends. Germline lookup yields CDR1 SEHNR and CDR2 FQNEAQ (reference sequence). This CDR3 comprises 13 residues. PCR used 60 Vbeta primers and 13 Jbeta primers. Only in-frame clones appear in the TCRdb table, and some are missing; sequencing was by immunoSEQ multiplex PCR. There are over 95,000 clones in the sample; 75% to 80% occur only once, and 12% lies in the top ten. The source material was PBMCs. The clonotype was recovered from a woman aged 40 to 50 in good health and CMV-seropositive. The chain links TRBV7-9 to TRBJ1-1; D ambiguous. CDR3 residues: CASSLASGSQAFF. The CDR3 region has the DNA TGTGCCAGCAGCTTAGCGTCGGGGTCTCAAGCTTTCTTT.